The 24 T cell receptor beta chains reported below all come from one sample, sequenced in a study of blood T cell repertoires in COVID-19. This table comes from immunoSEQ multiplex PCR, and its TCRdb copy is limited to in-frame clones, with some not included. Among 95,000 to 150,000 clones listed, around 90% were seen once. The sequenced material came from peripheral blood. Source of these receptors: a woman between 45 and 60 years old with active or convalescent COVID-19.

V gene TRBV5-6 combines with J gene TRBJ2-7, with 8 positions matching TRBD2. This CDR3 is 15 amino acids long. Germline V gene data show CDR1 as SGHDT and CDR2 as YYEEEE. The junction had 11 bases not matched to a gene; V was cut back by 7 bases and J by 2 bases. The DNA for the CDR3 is TGTGCCAGCGAGGCCTACCAGCGGGGGCCCTACGAGCAGTACTTC. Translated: CASEAYQRGPYEQYF.

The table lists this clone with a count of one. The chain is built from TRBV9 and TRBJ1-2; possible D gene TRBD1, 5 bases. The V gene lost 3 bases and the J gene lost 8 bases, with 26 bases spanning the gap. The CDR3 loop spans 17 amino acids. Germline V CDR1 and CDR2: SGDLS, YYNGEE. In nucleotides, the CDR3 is TGTGCCAGCAGCGCGCCCTTGGGGGGGGTGCTTACGTGGGGCTACACCTTC. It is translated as CASSAPLGGVLTWGYTF. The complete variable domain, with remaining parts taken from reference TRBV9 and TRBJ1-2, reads DSGVTQTPKHLITATGQRVTLRCSPRSGDLSVYWYQQSLDQGLQFLIQYYNGEERAKGNILERFSAQQFPDLHSELNLSSLELGDSALYFCASSAPLGGVLTWGYTFGSGTRLTVV.

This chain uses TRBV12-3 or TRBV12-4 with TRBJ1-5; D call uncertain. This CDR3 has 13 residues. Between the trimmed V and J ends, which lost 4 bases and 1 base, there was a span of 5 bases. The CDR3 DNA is TGTGCCAGCAGTTGGAGCAGCAATCAGCCCCAGCATTTT. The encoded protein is CASSWSSNQPQHF.

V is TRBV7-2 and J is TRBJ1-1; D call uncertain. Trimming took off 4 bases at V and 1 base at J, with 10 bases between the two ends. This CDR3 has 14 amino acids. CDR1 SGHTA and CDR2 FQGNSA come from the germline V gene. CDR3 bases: TGTGCCAGCAGCTCCTACGGGAAGAACACTGAAGCTTTCTTT. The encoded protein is CASSSYGKNTEAFF.

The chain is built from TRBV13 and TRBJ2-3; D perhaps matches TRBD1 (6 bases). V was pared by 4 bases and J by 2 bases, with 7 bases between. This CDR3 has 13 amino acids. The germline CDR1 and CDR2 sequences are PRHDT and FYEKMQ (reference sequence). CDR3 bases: TGTGCCAGCAGCTGGACAGCCACAGATACGCAGTATTTT. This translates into CASSWTATDTQYF.

CDR3 loop: CASSRDRAYEQYF. The DNA of the CDR3 is TGTGCCAGCAGCCGGGACAGGGCCTACGAGCAGTACTTC. The V gene is TRBV10-3, the J gene TRBJ2-7; 9 nucleotides match TRBD1. Looked up from germline, CDR1 is ENHRY and CDR2 is SYGVKD. V lost 10 bases, J lost 2 bases, and 6 bases stayed unmatched. CDR3 length equals 13 residues.

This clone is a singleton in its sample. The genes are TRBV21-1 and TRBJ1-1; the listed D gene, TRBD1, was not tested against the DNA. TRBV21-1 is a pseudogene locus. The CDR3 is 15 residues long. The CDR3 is CASSKRPQGWTEAFF. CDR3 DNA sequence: TGTGCCAGCAGCAAACGGCCGCAGGGGTGGACTGAAGCTTTCTTT.

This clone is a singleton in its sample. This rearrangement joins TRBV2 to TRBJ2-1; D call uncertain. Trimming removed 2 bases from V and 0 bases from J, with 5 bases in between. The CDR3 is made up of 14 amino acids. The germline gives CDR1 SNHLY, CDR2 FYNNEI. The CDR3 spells CASSERSSYNEQFF. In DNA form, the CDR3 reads TGTGCCAGCAGTGAACGTAGCTCCTACAATGAGCAGTTCTTC.

The CDR3 sequence: CASSFRRERTDTQYF. The CDR3 DNA follows: TGTGCCAGCAGTTTCCGGAGGGAACGCACAGATACGCAGTATTTT. The genes are TRBV27 and TRBJ2-3, with D perhaps TRBD2 (6 bases). The germline V gene has CDR1 MNHEY and CDR2 SMNVEV (reference sequence). V shed 3 bases and J shed 1 base, with 11 bases lying between them. This CDR3 region has 15 residues.

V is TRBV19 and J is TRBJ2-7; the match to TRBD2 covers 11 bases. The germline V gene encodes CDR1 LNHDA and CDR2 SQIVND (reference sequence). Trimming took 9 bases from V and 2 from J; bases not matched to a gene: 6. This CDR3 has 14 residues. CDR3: CASSLLAGAYEQYF. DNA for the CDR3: TGTGCCAGCAGCCTACTAGCGGGAGCCTACGAGCAGTACTTC.

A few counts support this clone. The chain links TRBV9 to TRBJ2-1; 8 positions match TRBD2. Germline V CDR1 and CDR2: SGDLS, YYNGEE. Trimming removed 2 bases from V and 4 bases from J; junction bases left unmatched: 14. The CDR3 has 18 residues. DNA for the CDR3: TGTGCCAGCAGCGTGTCTAGCGGGTCACCTTTACTTTACAATGAGCAGTTCTTC. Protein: CASSVSSGSPLLYNEQFF.

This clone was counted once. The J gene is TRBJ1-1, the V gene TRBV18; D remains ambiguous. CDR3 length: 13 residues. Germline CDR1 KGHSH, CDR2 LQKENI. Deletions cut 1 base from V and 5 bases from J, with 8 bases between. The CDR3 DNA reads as TGTGCCAGCTCACCACAAGCGGATACTGAAGCTTTCTTT. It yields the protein CASSPQADTEAFF.

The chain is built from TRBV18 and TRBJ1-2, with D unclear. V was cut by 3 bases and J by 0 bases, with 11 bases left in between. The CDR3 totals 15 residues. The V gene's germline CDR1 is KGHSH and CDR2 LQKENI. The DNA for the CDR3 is TGTGCCAGCTCACCGAGTGAGAATACTAACTATGGCTACACCTTC. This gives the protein CASSPSENTNYGYTF. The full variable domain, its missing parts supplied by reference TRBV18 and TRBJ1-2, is NAGVMQNPRHLVRRRGQEARLRCSPMKGHSHVYWYRQLPEEGLKFMVYLQKENIIDESGMPKERFSAEFPKEGPSILRIQQVVRGDSAAYFCASSPSENTNYGYTFGSGTRLTVV.

The CDR3 DNA reads as TGTGCCAGCAGTACTTATAGCGAGCAGTACTTC. This translates into CASSTYSEQYF. The chain carries TRBV2 and TRBJ2-7; D unclear. The CDR3 length is 11 residues. V lost 5 bases and J lost 6, with 8 bases in between. CDR1 is SNHLY, CDR2 FYNNEI, per germline.

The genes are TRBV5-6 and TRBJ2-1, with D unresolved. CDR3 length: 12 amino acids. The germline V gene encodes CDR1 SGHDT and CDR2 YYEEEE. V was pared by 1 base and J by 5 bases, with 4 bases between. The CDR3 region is CASSLPNNEQFF. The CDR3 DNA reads TGTGCCAGCAGCTTGCCTAACAATGAGCAGTTCTTC.

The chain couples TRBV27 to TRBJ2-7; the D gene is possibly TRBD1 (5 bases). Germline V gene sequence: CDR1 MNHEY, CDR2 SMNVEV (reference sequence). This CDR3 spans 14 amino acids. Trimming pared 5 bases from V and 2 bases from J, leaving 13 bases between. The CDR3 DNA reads TGTGCCAGCAGTCTTAGACAGCCCCCCTACGAGCAGTACTTC. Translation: CASSLRQPPYEQYF.

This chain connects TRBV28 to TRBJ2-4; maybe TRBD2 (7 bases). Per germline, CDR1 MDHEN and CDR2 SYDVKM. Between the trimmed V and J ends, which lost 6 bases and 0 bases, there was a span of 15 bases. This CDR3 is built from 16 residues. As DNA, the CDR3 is TGTGCCAGCAGGTCGAGGGGGGGTCTAGCCAAAAACATTCAGTACTTC. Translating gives CASRSRGGLAKNIQYF. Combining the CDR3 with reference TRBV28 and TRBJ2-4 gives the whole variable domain DVKVTQSSRYLVKRTGEKVFLECVQDMDHENMFWYRQDPGLGLRLIYFSYDVKMKEKGDIPEGYSVSREKKERFSLILESASTNQTSMYLCASRSRGGLAKNIQYFGAGTRLSVL.

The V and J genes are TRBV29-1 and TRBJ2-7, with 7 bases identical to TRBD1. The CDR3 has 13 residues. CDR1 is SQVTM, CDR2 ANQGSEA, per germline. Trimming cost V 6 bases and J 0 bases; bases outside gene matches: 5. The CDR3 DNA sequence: TGCAGCGTCGACGGGGACAGCTCCTACGAGCAGTACTTC. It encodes CSVDGDSSYEQYF.

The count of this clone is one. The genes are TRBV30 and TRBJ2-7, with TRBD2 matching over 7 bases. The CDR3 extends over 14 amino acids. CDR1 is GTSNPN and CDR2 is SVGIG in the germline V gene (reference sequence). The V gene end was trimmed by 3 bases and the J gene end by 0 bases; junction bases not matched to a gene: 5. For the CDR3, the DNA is TGTGCCTGGAGCGGGGGGAGCCACTCCTACGAGCAGTACTTC. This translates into CAWSGGSHSYEQYF.

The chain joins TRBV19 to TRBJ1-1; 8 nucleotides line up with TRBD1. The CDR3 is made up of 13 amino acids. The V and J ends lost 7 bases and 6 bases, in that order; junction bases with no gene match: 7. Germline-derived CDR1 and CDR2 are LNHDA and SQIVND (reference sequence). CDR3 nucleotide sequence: TGTGCCAGTAATGGACAGGGAGAACCTGAAGCTTTCTTT. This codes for CASNGQGEPEAFF.

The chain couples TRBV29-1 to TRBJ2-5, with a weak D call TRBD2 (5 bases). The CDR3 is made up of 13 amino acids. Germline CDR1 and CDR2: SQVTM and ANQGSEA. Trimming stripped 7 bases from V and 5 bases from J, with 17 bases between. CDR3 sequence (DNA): TGCAGCGCCACGGGCAGCGGATTTGAGACCCAGTACTTC. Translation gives CSATGSGFETQYF.

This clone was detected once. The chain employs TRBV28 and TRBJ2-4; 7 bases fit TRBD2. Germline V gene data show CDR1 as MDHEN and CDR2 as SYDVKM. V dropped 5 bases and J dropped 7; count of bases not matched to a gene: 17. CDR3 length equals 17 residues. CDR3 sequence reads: CASSPTSGPRGENIQYF. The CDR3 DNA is TGTGCCAGCAGTCCGACCAGCGGGCCACGGGGGGAGAACATTCAGTACTTC.

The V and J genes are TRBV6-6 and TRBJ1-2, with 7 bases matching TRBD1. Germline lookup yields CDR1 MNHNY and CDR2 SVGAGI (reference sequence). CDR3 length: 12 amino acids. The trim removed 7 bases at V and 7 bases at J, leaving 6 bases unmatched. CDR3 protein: CASTQTGLGYTF. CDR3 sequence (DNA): TGTGCCAGCACCCAGACAGGGCTTGGCTACACCTTC.

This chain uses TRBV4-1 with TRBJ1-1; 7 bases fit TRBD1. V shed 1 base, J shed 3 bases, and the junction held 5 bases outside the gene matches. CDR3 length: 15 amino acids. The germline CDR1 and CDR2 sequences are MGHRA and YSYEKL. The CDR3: CASSQGRQGYTEAFF. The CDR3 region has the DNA TGCGCCAGCAGCCAAGGGCGACAGGGCTACACTGAAGCTTTCTTT.